Reported below is one T cell receptor (beta chain). The antigen is undetermined. The data belong to a study of T cell responses to AZD1222 COVID-19 vaccine. Study-level points and caveats: Unmutated variant regions reportedly attract nearly half of all spike-specific TCRs. Regions 160-218 and 743-854 held dominance among vaccine-associated CD4 TCRs, which spanned spike.

Assay: immunoSEQ multiplex PCR; the TCRdb copy retains only in-frame clones and omits some. The sample yields over 120,000 clones, 86% seen once. The CDR3 is made up of 15 amino acids. The V end lost 5 bases, the J end lost 3 bases, and 14 bases lay between the germline ends. Germline CDR1 reads KGHSH; CDR2 reads LQKENI. V and J are TRBV18 and TRBJ1-5; tentative D call: TRBD1 (6 bases). The receptor comes from an adult who received the AZD1222 COVID-19 vaccine. Sequences were derived from peripheral blood, sampled 28 days after the second AZD1222 dose. The CDR3 loop is CASSETGQFNQPQHF. CDR3 DNA: TGTGCCAGCTCAGAGACCGGACAGTTCAATCAGCCCCAGCATTTT.